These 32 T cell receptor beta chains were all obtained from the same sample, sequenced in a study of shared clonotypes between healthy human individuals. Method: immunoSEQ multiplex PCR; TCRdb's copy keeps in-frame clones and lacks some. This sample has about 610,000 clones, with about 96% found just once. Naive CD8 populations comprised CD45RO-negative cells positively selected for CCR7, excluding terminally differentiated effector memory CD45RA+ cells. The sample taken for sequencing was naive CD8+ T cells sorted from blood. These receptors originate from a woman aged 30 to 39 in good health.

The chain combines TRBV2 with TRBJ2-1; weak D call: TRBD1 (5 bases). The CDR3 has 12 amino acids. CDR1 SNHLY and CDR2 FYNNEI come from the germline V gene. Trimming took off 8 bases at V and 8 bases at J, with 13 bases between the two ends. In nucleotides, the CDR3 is TGTGCCAGCGGTAGGGGTTCGGATGAGCAGTTCTTC. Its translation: CASGRGSDEQFF.

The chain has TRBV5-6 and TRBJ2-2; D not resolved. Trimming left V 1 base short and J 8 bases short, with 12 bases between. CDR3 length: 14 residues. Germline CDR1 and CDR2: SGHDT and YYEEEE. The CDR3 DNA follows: TGTGCCAGCAGCTTGTTTTTGCTATCGGGGGAGCTGTTTTTT. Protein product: CASSLFLLSGELFF.

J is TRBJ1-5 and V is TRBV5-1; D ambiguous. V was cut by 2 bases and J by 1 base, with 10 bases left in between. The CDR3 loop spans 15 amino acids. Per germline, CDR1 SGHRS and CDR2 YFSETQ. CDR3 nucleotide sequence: TGCGCCAGCAGCTTATCTGGTAGGAGCAATCAGCCCCAGCATTTT. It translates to CASSLSGRSNQPQHF.

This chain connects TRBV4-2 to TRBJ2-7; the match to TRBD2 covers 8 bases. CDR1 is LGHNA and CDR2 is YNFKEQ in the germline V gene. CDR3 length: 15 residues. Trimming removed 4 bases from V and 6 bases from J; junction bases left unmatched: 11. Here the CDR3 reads CASSLDLLLAGEQYF. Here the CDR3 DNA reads TGTGCCAGCAGCCTAGACCTCCTCCTAGCGGGCGAGCAGTACTTC.

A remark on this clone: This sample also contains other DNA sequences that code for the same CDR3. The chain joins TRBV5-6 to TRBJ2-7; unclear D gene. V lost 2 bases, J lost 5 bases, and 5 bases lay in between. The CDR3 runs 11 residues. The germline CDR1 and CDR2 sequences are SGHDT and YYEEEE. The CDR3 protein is CASSLSDEQYF. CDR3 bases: TGTGCCAGCAGCTTAAGCGACGAGCAGTACTTC. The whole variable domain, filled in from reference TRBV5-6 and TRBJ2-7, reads DAGVTQSPTHLIKTRGQQVTLRCSPKSGHDTVSWYQQALGQGPQFIFQYYEEEERQRGNFPDRFSGHQFPNYSSELNVNALLLGDSALYLCASSLSDEQYFGPGTRLTVT.

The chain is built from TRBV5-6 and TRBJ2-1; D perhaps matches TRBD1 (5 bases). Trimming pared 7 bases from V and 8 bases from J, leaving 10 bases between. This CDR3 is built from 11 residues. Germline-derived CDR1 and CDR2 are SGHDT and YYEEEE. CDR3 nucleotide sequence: TGTGCCAGCGTACAAGGGGATGAGCAGTTCTTC. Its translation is CASVQGDEQFF.

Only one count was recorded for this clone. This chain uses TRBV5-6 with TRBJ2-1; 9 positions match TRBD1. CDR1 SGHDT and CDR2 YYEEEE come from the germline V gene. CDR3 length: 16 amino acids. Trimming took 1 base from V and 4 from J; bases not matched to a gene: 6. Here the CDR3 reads CASSLWSGQGYNEQFF. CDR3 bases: TGTGCCAGCAGCTTGTGGTCCGGACAGGGGTACAATGAGCAGTTCTTC.

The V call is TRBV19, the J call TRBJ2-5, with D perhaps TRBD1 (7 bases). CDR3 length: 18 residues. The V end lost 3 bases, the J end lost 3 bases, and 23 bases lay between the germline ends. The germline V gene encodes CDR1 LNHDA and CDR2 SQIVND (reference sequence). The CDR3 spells CASSMRRWGDRFEETQYF. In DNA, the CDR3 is TGTGCCAGTAGTATGCGAAGGTGGGGGGACAGATTCGAAGAGACCCAGTACTTC.

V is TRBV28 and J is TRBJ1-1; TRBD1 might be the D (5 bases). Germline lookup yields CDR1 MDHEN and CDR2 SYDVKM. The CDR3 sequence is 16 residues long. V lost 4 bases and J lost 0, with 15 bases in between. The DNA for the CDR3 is TGTGCCAGCAGTTACCTCCCAGGGAGCATGAACACTGAAGCTTTCTTT. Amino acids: CASSYLPGSMNTEAFF.

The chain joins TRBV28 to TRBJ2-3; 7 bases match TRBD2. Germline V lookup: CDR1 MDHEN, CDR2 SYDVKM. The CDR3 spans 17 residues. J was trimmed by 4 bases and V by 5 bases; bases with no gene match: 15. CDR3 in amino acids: CASSPDEGAGVADTQYF. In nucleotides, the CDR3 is TGTGCCAGCAGTCCGGACGAGGGCGCGGGAGTTGCAGATACGCAGTATTTT.

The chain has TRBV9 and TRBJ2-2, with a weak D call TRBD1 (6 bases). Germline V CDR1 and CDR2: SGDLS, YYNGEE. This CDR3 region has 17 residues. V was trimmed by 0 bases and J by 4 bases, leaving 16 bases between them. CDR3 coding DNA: TGTGCCAGCAGCGTAGAAGTACAGGGCATGGTCACCGGGGAGCTGTTTTTT. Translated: CASSVEVQGMVTGELFF.

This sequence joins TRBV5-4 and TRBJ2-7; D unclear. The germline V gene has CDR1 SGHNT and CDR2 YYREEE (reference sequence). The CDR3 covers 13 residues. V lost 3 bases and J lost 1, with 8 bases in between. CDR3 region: CASSWVGSYEQYF. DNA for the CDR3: TGTGCCAGCAGCTGGGTAGGGTCCTACGAGCAGTACTTC.

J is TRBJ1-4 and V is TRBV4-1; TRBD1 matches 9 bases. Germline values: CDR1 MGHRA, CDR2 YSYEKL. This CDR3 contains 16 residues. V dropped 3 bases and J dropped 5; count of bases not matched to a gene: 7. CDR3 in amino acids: CASSQSLTGGNEKLFF. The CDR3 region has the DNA TGCGCCAGCAGCCAGAGTTTGACAGGGGGGAATGAAAAACTGTTTTTT.

The CDR3 bases are TGTGCCAGCAGCCAAAGGGGACTAGCGGGTCCTCCGGGGGACCAGTACTTC. It encodes CASSQRGLAGPPGDQYF. This chain connects TRBV14 to TRBJ2-5; 12 nucleotides align to TRBD2. CDR3 length equals 17 residues. With 2 bases clipped from V and 10 bases from J, the junction kept 14 bases outside the gene matches. Germline CDR1 SGHDN, CDR2 FVKESK.

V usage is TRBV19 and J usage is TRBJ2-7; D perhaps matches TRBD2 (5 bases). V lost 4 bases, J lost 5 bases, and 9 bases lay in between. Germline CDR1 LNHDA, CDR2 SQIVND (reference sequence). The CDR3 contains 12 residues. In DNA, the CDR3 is TGTGCCAGTAGTACCCCTAGCAACGAGCAGTACTTC. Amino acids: CASSTPSNEQYF.

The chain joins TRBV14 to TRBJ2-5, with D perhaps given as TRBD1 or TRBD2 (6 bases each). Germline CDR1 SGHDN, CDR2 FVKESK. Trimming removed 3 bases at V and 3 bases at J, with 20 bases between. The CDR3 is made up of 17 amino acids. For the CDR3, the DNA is TGTGCCAGCAGCCAGCCCCAAAGGTGGGGGGCCGAAGAGACCCAGTACTTC. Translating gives CASSQPQRWGAEETQYF.

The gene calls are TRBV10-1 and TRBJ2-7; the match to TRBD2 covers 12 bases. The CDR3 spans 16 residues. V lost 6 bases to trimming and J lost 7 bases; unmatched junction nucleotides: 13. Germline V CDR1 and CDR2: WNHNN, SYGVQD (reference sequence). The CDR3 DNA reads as TGCGCCAGCAGCCCACGGACTAGCGGGAAATCTTGGGAGCAGTACTTC. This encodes CASSPRTSGKSWEQYF.

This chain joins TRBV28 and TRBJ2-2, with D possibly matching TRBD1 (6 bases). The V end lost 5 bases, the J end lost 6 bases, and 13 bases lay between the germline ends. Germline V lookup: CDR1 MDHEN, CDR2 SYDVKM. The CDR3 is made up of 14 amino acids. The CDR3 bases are TGTGCCAGCAGTACAGGGAATTGGGCCGGGGAGCTGTTTTTT. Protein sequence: CASSTGNWAGELFF.

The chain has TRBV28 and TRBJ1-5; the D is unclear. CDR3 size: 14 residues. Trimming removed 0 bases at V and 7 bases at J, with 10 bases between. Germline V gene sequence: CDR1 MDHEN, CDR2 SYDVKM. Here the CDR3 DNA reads TGTGCCAGCAGTTTATGGGGTTCTAGGCAGCCCCAGCATTTT. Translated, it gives CASSLWGSRQPQHF.

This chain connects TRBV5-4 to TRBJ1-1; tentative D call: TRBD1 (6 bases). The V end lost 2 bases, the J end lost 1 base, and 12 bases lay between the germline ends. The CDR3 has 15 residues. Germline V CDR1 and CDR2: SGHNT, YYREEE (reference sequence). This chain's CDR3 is CASSLGDITNTEAFF. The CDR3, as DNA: TGTGCCAGCAGCTTAGGGGACATCACGAACACTGAAGCTTTCTTT.

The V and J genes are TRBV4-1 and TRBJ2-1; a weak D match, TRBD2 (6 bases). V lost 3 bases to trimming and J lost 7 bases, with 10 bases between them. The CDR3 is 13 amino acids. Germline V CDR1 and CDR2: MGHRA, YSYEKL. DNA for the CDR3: TGCGCCAGCAGCCAGGGGGGACGGAATGAGCAGTTCTTC. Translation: CASSQGGRNEQFF.

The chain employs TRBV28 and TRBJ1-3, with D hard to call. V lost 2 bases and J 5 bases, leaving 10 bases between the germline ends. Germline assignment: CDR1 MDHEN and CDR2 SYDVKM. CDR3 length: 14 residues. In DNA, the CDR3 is TGTGCCAGCAGTTTAGGGCACGACAGAAACACCATATATTTT. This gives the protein CASSLGHDRNTIYF.

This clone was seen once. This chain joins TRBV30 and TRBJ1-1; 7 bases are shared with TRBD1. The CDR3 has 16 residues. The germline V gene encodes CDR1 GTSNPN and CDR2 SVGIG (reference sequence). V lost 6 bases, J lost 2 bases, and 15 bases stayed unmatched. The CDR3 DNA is TGTGCCTGCGGAAGGGACAGCTGGGGGGAAAACACTGAAGCTTTCTTT. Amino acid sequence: CACGRDSWGENTEAFF. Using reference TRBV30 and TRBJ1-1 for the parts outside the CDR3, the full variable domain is SQTIHQWPATLVQPVGSPLSLECTVEGTSNPNLYWYRQAAGRGLQLLFYSVGIGQISSEVPQNLSASRPQDRQFILSSKKLLLSDSGFYLCACGRDSWGENTEAFFGQGTRLTVV.

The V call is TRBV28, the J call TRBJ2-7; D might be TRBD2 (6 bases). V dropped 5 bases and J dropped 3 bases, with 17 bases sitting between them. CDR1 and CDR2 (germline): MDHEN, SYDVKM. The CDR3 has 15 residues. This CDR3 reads CASSKRRWGLYEQYF. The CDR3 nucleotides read TGTGCCAGCAGTAAGAGACGGTGGGGACTCTACGAGCAGTACTTC.

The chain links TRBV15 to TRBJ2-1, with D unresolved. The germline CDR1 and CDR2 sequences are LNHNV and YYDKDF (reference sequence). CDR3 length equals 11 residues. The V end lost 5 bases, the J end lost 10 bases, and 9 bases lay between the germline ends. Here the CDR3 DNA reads TGTGCCACCAGCGGTTACGGAGAGCAGTTCTTC. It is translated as CATSGYGEQFF.

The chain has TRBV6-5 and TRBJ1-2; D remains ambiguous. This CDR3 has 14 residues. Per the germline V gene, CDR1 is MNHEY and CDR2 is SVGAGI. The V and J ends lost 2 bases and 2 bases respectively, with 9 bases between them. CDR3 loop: CASSYLLGNYGYTF. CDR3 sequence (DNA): TGTGCCAGCAGTTACCTGCTGGGGAACTATGGCTACACCTTC.

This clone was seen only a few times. In DNA form, the CDR3 reads TGTGCCAGCGCGAACACCGGGGAGCTGTTTTTT. Protein: CASANTGELFF. J is TRBJ2-2 and V is TRBV27; no clear D gene. Germline V lookup: CDR1 MNHEY, CDR2 SMNVEV (reference sequence). The length of the CDR3 is 11 residues. Trimming took 8 bases from V and 0 from J, leaving 1 base between them.

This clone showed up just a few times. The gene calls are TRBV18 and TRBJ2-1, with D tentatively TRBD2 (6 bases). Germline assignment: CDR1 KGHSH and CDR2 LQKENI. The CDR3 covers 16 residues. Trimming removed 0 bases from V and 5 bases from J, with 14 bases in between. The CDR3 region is CASSPPSGVSHNEQFF. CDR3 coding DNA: TGTGCCAGCTCACCACCGTCGGGAGTGTCCCACAATGAGCAGTTCTTC.

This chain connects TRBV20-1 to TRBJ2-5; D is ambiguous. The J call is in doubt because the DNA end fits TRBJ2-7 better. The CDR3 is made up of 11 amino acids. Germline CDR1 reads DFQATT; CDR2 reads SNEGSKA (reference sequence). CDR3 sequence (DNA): TGCAGTGCGTATGACTTATACGAGCAGTACTTC. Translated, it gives CSAYDLYEQYF.

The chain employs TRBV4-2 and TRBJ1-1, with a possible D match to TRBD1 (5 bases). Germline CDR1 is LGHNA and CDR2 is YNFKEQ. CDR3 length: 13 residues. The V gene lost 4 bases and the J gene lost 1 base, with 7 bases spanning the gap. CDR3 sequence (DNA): TGTGCCAGCAGCCTTGGGGCGAACACTGAAGCTTTCTTT. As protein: CASSLGANTEAFF.

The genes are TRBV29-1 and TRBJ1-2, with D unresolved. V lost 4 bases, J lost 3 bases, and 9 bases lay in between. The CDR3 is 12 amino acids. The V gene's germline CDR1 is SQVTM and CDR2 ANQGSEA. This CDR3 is CSVAHRYYGYTF. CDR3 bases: TGCAGCGTTGCTCACAGATACTATGGCTACACCTTC.

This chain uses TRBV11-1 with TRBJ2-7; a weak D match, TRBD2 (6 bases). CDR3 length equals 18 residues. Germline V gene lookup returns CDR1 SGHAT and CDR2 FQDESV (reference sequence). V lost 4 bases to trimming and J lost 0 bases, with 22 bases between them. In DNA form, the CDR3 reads TGTGCCAGCAGCTCAGACCCGGGACTGTCCACGAGCTCCTACGAGCAGTACTTC. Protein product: CASSSDPGLSTSSYEQYF.